This T cell receptor beta chain stems from a study of cytomegalovirus exposure and HLA in healthy donors listed by TCRdb under 2017. In terms of the full investigation: In an earlier analysis of roughly 500 of the donors, less than 350 Gb of sequence data and 100 million or so unique TCR beta sequences from about 179 million T cells were reported. Among some 400 genotyped donors of the cohort, an average of around 240,000 unique TCR beta nucleotide sequences were sequenced per donor, around a sixth of them non-productive. The number of typed donors differed by locus: about 620-640 for A, B, C, DRB1 and DQB1; approximately 530 for DQA1; 606 for DPA1; and roughly 490 for DPB1. Of the roughly 400 genotyped donors, approximately 81% were placed in the genetic ancestry cluster associated with self-reported Caucasian donors. To study patterns of TCR occurrence, a later analysis re-analyzed previously published TCR beta repertoires from 600 to 750 donors and added high-resolution HLA genotyping. Donor age, sex, ethnicity and CMV serostatus were collected together with the repertoire data. Because of strong linkage in the cohort, roughly five DR-DQ haplotypes were treated as single units for association and clustering. To decide whether each TCR beta V gene segment behaved as functional or pseudogenic, an earlier analysis of some 570 of the donors relied on high-throughput TCR beta sequencing. Rather than drawing on any new phenotypic data, the later analysis identified candidate immune exposures from TCR beta sequences and the way those sequences occurred across donors. All discovery cohort repertoires had been generated using a single sequencing platform. In addition to the first cohort of hundreds of subjects, a separate validation cohort of approximately 130 different subjects was used. The T cell repertoires of some 700 subjects were profiled by immunosequencing and related to cytomegalovirus serostatus. A later genetic analysis took genome-wide SNP genotypes for about three fifths of the 666 donors and used that subset as a discovery cohort. Roughly 290 gigabases of sequencing data and about 92 million unique TCR sequences made up an early release that covered several hundred HLA-typed donors. The study was designed to test whether signatures of past pathogen exposure could be identified by cataloging public T cell receptors. The study combined high-throughput TCR immunosequencing, statistical association of individual TCRs with disease status, and machine learning to predict cytomegalovirus infection status. Class I and class II HLA loci were covered by the typing at four-digit resolution.

The cohort was made up of under 800 healthy bone marrow donors. At the time of sampling, all cohort members were nominally healthy, though unrecorded immune exposures were likely present. The donor tested CMV seronegative, placing the donor among the 300 to 450 seronegative members of the cohort. A peripheral blood sample was provided by each donor, and peripheral blood mononuclear cells were used for TCR beta sequencing. Genomic DNA was extracted from the blood cell samples with the Qiagen DNeasy Blood Extraction Kit. Receptors were amplified or captured by the immunoSEQ multiplex PCR assay. For the multiplex PCR, a mixture combining 60 forward primers for TCR Vbeta segments and 13 reverse primers for TCR Jbeta segments was used. Amplification of the CDR3 region of rearranged TCR beta genes was performed with a multiplex PCR assay on genomic DNA. The Illumina HiSeq System was used to sequence the amplified TCR beta libraries as 87-base-pair reads. The authors processed their data as follows. A later analysis counted 75 million to 100 million unique TCR beta chains across the 666 repertoires, and 9 million to 14 million of these chains were shared by at least two donors. Raw reads were error-corrected and collapsed into unique sequences with a nearest-neighbor algorithm that merged closely related sequences to remove PCR and sequencing errors. CDR3 sequences were aligned to IMGT reference sequences to assign V, D and J gene segments. For a sequence to be retained, a match of at least six nucleotides to both a V gene segment and a J gene segment was required. Rearrangements were classified as productive when the CDR3 lacked stop codons and remained in frame with V and J, and all other rearrangements were classified as non-productive. Following IMGT convention, CDR3 was defined as the stretch from the second conserved V-encoded cysteine up to the conserved J-encoded phenylalanine. In an earlier analysis of 550 to 650 of the donors, sequences lacking an unambiguous match to a single V gene segment were excluded. An earlier analysis of fewer than 750 of the donors classified V segments as functional when productive rearrangements were above 56.7% and as segregating when the standard deviation between donors was above 5%. A statistical classification framework was built for diagnosing cytomegalovirus status from the catalog of TCR beta chain sequences. V and J gene assignment, in a later analysis, came from comparing TCR nucleotide sequences with IMGT/GENE-DB human TR gene sequences. A later analysis assigned CDR3 sequences and most-parsimonious VDJ recombination scenarios with the TCRdist pipeline. In a later analysis, every TCR beta chain was defined by the combination of its CDR3 amino acid sequence and its V-gene family, and reads without a unique V-gene family were dropped. As a way to deal with suspected cross-contamination and a sequencing artifact, a later analysis dropped nearly 600 nucleotide sequences that were highly shared and had low generation probability. For each public chain, a later analysis derived a clonal expansion index from normalized ranks of inferred template counts within each repertoire. A later analysis computed generation probabilities with a VDJ recombination model fitted to out-of-frame rearrangements, and checked the results against IGoR. In a later analysis, hypergeometric tests were used to score TCR-TCR, TCR-HLA and TCR-CMV co-occurrence, with a repertoire-size bias correction applied to TCR pairs. A later analysis estimated false discovery rates by permuting HLA or CMV assignments 20 times. In a later analysis, co-occurring TCRs were grouped using DBSCAN, and TCRdist sequence similarity was added for clustering within HLA-allele-positive subsets. Co-occurrence clustering excluded repertoires with fewer than 30,000 or more than 120,000 public chains, plus five with anomalous nucleotide sharing. Held by TCRdb, this immuneACCESS table contains in-frame sequences only and omits some clones. Under half of the omission traces to an unresolved V gene where checked; the cause of the rest is unknown. The DNA gave D and trimming, while V, J and clone size come from that table. The sample's records list about 64,000 clones. Of the sample, about 3.6% is held by the ten largest clones.

What the study reported, not specific to this receptor: According to a later analysis, parvovirus B19, influenza, CMV and Epstein-Barr virus appeared linked to several top co-occurrence clusters. Because some donors lacked HLA typing at each locus, the association tests relied only on the typed subset. In a later genetic analysis, a missense DCLRE1C variant was associated with V-gene and J-gene trimming of TCR beta chains, and the association was replicated in an independent cohort. The sequencing pipeline was judged likely to have produced a cluster of highly shared sequence variants as a technical artifact. An earlier analysis of 587 of the donors showed that most TCR beta V segments appeared in productive rearrangements either about 87% or about 30% of the time, which broadly matched IMGT annotations. Across donors, most TCR sequences were observed very rarely, whereas some public TCRs were present in many individuals. According to a later analysis, most CMV-associated TCR beta chains appeared to be HLA-restricted, and the HLA associations seemed to be driven largely by CMV exposure. The authors suggested that the approach could potentially be extended to other disease states and immunological phenotypes. In vitro tests confirmed that a few of the cytomegalovirus-associated TCR beta chains recognize cytomegalovirus antigens. A later analysis found that TCR association rates varied across HLA loci, with DRB1 alleles showing the most associated TCRs and HLA-C alleles the fewest. Specific HLA alleles were associated with about 17,000 TCR beta sequences at a false discovery rate of 0.05 in a later analysis. The study listed over 150 TCR beta chains as associated with cytomegalovirus. For the cohort, immune exposure information was limited to CMV serostatus. Some 15 rarely observed V segments, including chromosome 9 orphons, were excluded from the earlier analysis of approximately 600 of the donors because counts were too low. Linkage disequilibrium might explain the correlated functional status among segregating V segments, but an unknown experimental factor could not be excluded. Compared with the roughly 700-donor mean, donors in an Asian-associated ancestry cluster had fewer N-insertions in productive TCRs, according to a later genetic analysis. Roughly uniform sequencing depth across donors was assumed in presence/absence analyses, although this assumption may not hold. In this cohort, only TCR beta chains were sequenced, and detectable features were limited by the absence of alpha or paired-chain data. Compared with equally common non-associated chains, HLA-associated TCR beta chains in a later analysis were more clonally expanded and had lower generation probabilities. A further reported finding was that TCR beta sequences accurately predicted the HLA-A and HLA-B alleles for most subjects in the first cohort. When HLA alleles, especially DR and DQ, strongly co-occurred, attributing TCR associations to individual alleles was difficult. In both the original and validation cohorts, the classifier was reported to diagnose cytomegalovirus status with high specificity and sensitivity. Because the 87-base-pair reads could not distinguish some IMGT-functional V segments, including TRBV6-2 and TRBV6-3, those segments were excluded.

Comment on this clone: Its binding antigen is unknown.

The CDR3, from cysteine to phenylalanine, totals 15 residues. Only the CDR3 part of the read is kept: 45 bases, read in frame from the first base. In the germline V gene (reference sequence), CDR1 corresponds to SEHNR and CDR2 to FQNEAQ. Compared with germline, V lacks 3 bases and J lacks 4 bases; bases without a gene match: 4. The chain links TRBV7-9 with TRBJ2-2; 8 of the junction bases match TRBD1. Specimen: PBMCs. This receptor was obtained from a woman under 30 in good health and CMV-seronegative. The nucleotides are TGTGCCAGCAGCTTCCCGACAGGGGTCACCGGGGAGCTGTTTTTT. The encoded protein is CASSFPTGVTGELFF.